This TCR beta chain was captured by sequencing in a study of cytomegalovirus exposure and HLA in healthy donors. Whole-study findings and limits: Fewer N-insertions than the 666-donor mean were reportedly shown by an Asian-associated ancestry cluster in a later analysis. A later analysis showed TCR association rates differing by HLA locus, peaking at DRB1 and lowest at HLA-C. A few chains tied to CMV proved CMV antigen-specific in vitro. A later analysis linked about 17,000 TCR beta sequences to HLA alleles at 0.05 false discovery rate.

The PCR made use of 60 Vbeta and 13 Jbeta primers. The protocol was immunoSEQ multiplex PCR, while the TCRdb copy is restricted to in-frame clones and leaves out a portion. This table holds some 130,000 clones, 60% to 85% found once. V was clipped by 6 bases and J by 4 bases, with 7 bases between them. The CDR3 spans 12 residues. The V gene's germline CDR1 is MNHNS and CDR2 SASEGT. As regards this clone: The antigen remains undetermined.

This receptor was taken from a woman aged 40 to 49 in good health and CMV-seronegative. V and J are TRBV6-1 and TRBJ1-5; the D gene is possibly TRBD1 (6 bases). The source material was PBMCs. The CDR3: CASRDSNQPQHF. In DNA form, the CDR3 reads TGTGCCAGCAGGGACAGTAATCAGCCCCAGCATTTT.